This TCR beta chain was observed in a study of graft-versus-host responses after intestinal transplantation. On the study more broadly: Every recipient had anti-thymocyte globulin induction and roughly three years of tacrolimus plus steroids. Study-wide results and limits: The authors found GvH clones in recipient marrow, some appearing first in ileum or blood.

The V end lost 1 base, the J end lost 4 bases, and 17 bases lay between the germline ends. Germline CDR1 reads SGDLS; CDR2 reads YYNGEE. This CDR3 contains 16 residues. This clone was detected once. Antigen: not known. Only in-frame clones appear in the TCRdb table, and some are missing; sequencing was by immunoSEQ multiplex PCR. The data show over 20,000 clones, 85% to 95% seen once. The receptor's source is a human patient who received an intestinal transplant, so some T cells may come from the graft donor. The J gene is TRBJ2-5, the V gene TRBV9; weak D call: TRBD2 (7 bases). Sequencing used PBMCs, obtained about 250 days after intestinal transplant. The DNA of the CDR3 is TGTGCCAGCAGCGTAAGGGGGGGCGGGAGCGCAGAGACCCAGTACTTC. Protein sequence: CASSVRGGGSAETQYF.